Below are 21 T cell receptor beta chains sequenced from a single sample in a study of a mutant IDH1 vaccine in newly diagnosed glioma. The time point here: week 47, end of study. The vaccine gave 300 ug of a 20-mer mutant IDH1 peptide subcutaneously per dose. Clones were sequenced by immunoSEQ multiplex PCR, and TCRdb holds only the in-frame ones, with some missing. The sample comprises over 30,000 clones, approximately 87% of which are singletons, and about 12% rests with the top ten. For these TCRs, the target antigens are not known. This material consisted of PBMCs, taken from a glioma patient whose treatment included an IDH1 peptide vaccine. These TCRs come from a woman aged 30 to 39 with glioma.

The CDR3, as DNA: TGCGCCAGCAGCCCCCGGGACAGCGTTGGAAACACCATATATTTT. Translating it yields CASSPRDSVGNTIYF. The V gene is TRBV5-1, the J gene TRBJ1-3; 7 bases are a match to TRBD1. This CDR3 has 15 amino acids. Trimming took 4 bases from V and 3 from J; bases not matched to a gene: 7. Germline V gives CDR1 SGHRS, CDR2 YFSETQ.

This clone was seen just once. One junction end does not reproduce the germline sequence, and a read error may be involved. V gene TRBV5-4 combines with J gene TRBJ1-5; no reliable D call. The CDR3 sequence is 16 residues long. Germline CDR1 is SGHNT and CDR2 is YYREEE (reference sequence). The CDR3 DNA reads TGCGCCAGCAGCCAAGATGGGCCCCCAGGCAATCAGCCCCAGCATTTT. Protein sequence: CASSQDGPPGNQPQHF.

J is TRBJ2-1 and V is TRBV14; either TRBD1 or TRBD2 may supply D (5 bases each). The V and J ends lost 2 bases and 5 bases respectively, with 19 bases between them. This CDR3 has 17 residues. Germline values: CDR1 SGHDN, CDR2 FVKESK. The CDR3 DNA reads TGTGCCAGCAGCCAAATTAGGGGACGGACAAATAACAATGAGCAGTTCTTC. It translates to CASSQIRGRTNNNEQFF.

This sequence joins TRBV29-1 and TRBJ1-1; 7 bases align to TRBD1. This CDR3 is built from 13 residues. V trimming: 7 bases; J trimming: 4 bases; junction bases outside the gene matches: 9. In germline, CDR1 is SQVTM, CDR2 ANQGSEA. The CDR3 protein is CSAANRGGTEAFF. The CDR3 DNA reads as TGCAGCGCAGCAAACAGGGGAGGCACTGAAGCTTTCTTT.

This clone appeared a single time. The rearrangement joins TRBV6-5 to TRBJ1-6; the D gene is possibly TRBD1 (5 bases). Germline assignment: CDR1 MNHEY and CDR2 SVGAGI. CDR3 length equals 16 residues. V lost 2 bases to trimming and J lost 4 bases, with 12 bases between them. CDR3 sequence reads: CASSYVGGVYNSPLHF. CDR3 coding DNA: TGTGCCAGCAGTTACGTGGGAGGGGTATATAATTCACCCCTCCACTTT.

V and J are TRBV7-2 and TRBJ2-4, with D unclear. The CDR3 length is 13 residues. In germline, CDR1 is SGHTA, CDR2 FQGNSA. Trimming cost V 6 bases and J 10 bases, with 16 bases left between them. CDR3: CASRPGWARIQYF. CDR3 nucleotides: TGTGCCAGCAGGCCCGGATGGGCTAGGATTCAGTACTTC.

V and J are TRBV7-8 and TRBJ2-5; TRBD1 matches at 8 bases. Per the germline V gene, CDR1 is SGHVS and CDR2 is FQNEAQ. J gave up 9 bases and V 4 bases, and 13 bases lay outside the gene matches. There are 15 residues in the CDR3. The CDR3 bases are TGTGCCAGCAGCTACGGACAGGGCCCCTTCGGGGCCCAGTACTTC. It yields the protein CASSYGQGPFGAQYF. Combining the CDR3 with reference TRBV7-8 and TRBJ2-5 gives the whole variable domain GAGVSQSPRYKVAKRGQDVALRCDPISGHVSLFWYQQALGQGPEFLTYFQNEAQLDKSGLPSDRFFAERPEGSVSTLKIQRTQQEDSAVYLCASSYGQGPFGAQYFGPGTRLLVL.

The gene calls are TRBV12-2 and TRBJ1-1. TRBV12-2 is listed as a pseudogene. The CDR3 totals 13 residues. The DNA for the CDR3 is TGTGCAAGGGGCCAGAAGGGGAACACTGAAGCTTTCTTT. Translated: CARGQKGNTEAFF.

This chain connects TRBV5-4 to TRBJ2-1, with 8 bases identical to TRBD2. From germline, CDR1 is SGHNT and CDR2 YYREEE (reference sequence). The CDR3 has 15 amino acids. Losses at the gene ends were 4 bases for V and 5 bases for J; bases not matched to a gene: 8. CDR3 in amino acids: CASSPGGGRDNEQFF. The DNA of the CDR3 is TGTGCCAGCAGCCCCGGGGGGGGCCGGGACAATGAGCAGTTCTTC.

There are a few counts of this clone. CDR3 DNA: TGCGCCAGCAGCTACCCACGCGGGACAGTTAACACCGGGGAGCTGTTTTTT. As protein: CASSYPRGTVNTGELFF. J is TRBJ2-2 and V is TRBV5-1; D possibly corresponds to TRBD1 (7 bases). CDR1 is SGHRS and CDR2 is YFSETQ in the germline V gene. Trimming left V 3 bases short and J 2 bases short, with 17 bases between. The CDR3 is 17 amino acids.

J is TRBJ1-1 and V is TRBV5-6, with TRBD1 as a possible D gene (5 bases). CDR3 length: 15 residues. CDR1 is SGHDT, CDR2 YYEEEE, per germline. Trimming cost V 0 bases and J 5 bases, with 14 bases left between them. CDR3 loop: CASSLAGRGKTEAFF. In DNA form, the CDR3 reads TGTGCCAGCAGCTTGGCGGGACGAGGGAAAACTGAAGCTTTCTTT.

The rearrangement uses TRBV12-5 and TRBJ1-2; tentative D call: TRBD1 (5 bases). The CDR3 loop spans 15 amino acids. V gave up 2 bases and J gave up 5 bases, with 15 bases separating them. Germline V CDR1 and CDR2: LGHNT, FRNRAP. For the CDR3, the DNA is TGTGCTAGTGGTTTGTTAGGGCCAGGGCAATATGGCTACACCTTC. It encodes CASGLLGPGQYGYTF. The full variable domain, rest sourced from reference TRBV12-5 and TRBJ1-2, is DARVTQTPRHKVTEMGQEVTMRCQPILGHNTVFWYRQTMMQGLELLAYFRNRAPLDDSGMPKDRFSAEMPDATLATLKIQPSEPRDSAVYFCASGLLGPGQYGYTFGSGTRLTVV.

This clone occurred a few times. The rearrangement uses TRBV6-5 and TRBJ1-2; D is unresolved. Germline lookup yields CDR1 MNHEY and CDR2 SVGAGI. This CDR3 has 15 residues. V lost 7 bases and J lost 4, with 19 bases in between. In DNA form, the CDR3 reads TGTGCCAGCACCAAAAATACAGATGGGATCTATGGCTACACCTTC. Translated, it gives CASTKNTDGIYGYTF.

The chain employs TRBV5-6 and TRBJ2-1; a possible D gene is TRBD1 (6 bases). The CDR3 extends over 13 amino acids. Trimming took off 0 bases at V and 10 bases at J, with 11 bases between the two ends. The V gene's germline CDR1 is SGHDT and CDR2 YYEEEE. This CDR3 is CASSLGGPGEQFF. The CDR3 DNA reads TGTGCCAGCAGCTTGGGGGGGCCTGGAGAGCAGTTCTTC.

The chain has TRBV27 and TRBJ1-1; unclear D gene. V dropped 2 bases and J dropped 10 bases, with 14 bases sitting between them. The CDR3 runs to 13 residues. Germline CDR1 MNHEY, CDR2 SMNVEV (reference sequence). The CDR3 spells CASSLGSGYRAFF. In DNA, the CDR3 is TGTGCCAGCAGTTTAGGTTCCGGGTATAGAGCTTTCTTT.

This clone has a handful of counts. As DNA, the CDR3 is TGTGCCAGCAGTTACGGCAGGGGGTTTTATGGCTACACCTTC. Translated, it gives CASSYGRGFYGYTF. This chain connects TRBV6-5 to TRBJ1-2, with TRBD1 matching 7 bases. CDR1 MNHEY and CDR2 SVGAGI come from the germline V gene. This CDR3 contains 14 residues. Trimming took 2 bases from V and 5 from J; bases not matched to a gene: 5.

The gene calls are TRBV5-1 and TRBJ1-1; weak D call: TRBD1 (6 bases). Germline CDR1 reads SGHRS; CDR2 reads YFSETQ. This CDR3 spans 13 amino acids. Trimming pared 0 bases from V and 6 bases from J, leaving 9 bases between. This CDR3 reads CASSLARGAEAFF. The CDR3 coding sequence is TGCGCCAGCAGCTTGGCCAGGGGAGCTGAAGCTTTCTTT.

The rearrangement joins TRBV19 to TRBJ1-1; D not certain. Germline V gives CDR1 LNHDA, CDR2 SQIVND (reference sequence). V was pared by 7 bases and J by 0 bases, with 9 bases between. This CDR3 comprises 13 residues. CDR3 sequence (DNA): TGTGCCAGTACGATCGGCCTGAACACTGAAGCTTTCTTT. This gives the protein CASTIGLNTEAFF. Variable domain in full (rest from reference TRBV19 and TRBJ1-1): DGGITQSPKYLFRKEGQNVTLSCEQNLNHDAMYWYRQDPGQGLRLIYYSQIVNDFQKGDIAEGYSVSREKKESFPLTVTSAQKNPTAFYLCASTIGLNTEAFFGQGTRLTVV.

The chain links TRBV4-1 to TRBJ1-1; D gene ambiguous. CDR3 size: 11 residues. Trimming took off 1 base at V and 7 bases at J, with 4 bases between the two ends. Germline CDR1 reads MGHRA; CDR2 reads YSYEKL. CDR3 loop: CASSQGVEAFF. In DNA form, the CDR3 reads TGCGCCAGCAGCCAAGGGGTTGAAGCTTTCTTT.

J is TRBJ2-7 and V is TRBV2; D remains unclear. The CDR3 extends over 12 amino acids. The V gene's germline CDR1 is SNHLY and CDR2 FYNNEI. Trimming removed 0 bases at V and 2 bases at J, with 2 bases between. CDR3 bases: TGTGCCAGCAGTGAAGCGCCCTACGAGCAGTACTTC. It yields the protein CASSEAPYEQYF.

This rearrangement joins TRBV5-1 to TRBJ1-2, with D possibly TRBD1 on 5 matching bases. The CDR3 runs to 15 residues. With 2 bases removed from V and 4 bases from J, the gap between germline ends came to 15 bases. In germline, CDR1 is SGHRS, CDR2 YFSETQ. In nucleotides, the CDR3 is TGCGCCAGCAGCTTCCAGGGAAGAGAGGGCTATGGCTACACCTTC. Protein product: CASSFQGREGYGYTF.